This entry features one T cell receptor beta chain sequence. Antigen specificity is unknown. The data belong to a study of OX40 agonist ivuxolimab in advanced cancers. General study results and limits: More expanded clones were found, on average, in CD8+ than in CD4+ T cells. Both CD4+ and CD8+ T cell populations in blood had undergone clonal expansion by week 6 at 0.1 to 3.0 mg/kg.

This table comes from immunoSEQ multiplex PCR, and its TCRdb copy is limited to in-frame clones, with some not included. The table lists 70,000 to 95,000 clones, under 85% of them singletons. The CDR3 loop spans 15 amino acids. The germline V gene has CDR1 SEHNR and CDR2 FQNEAQ (reference sequence). Trimming shortened V by 2 bases and J by 3 bases, and 11 bases separated the two germline ends. This TCR was recovered from an adult with an advanced solid tumor such as melanoma, head and neck, liver or kidney cancer. The sequences come from CD4+ or CD8+ T cells sorted from blood, collected in a trial of the OX40 agonist ivuxolimab. This rearrangement joins TRBV7-9 to TRBJ2-1, with D possibly being TRBD2 (5 bases). Here the CDR3 DNA reads TGTGCCAGCAGCTTACTAGACGGAGGCTACAATGAGCAGTTCTTC. It translates to CASSLLDGGYNEQFF.